These 15 T cell receptor beta chains were all obtained from the same sample, sequenced in a study of blood T cells in healthy people across ages. Primers used in a second PCR of roughly 6 to 12 cycles were a sample-barcoded 5' primer and a J-beta primer mix. TCRdb reprocessed the 5' RACE reads via MiXCR and lists one record per CDR3 protein. This table holds approximately 1,100,000 distinct CDR3 sequences, under 55% found once. Sequencing used blood. All receptors come from a woman aged 55 to 70 in good health.

The chain employs TRBV20-1 and TRBJ2-3; 11 bases map to TRBD2. The CDR3 contains 14 residues. From germline, CDR1 is DFQATT and CDR2 SNEGSKA (reference sequence). V lost 5 bases and J lost 2; bases outside the gene matches: 3. CDR3 nucleotides: TGCAGTGCTCTGACTAGCGGGGTCACAGATACGCAGTATTTT. Translating it yields CSALTSGVTDTQYF.

In this sample, this clonotype turned up a few times. The CDR3: CASSFVPSGRSYEQYF. CDR3 sequence (DNA): TGTGCCAGCAGTTTCGTCCCTAGCGGGAGATCCTACGAGCAGTACTTC. The chain has TRBV27 and TRBJ2-7; 10 positions agree with TRBD2. Trimming at V came to 3 bases and at J to 1 base, leaving 6 bases not matched to a gene. CDR3 length: 16 residues. CDR1 and CDR2 from the germline V gene are MNHEY and SMNVEV (reference sequence).

This clonotype turned up a few times. The chain joins TRBV6-6 to TRBJ2-1; D not certain. Germline V gene lookup returns CDR1 MNHNY and CDR2 SVGAGI (reference sequence). CDR3 size: 11 residues. Trimming removed 3 bases from V and 10 bases from J, with 7 bases in between. The DNA for the CDR3 is TGTGCCAGCAGTTATAGTAGAGAGCAGTTCTTC. Its translation: CASSYSREQFF.

This clonotype occurred a few times. The rearrangement uses TRBV25-1 and TRBJ2-5; no clear D gene. Germline CDR1 and CDR2: MGHDK and SYGVNS. Trimming removed 1 base at V and 0 bases at J, with 9 bases between. This CDR3 region has 15 residues. CDR3 sequence: CASSEFSGHQETQYF. CDR3 nucleotides: TGTGCCAGCAGTGAATTTTCAGGACACCAAGAGACCCAGTACTTC.

The V gene is TRBV7-9, the J gene TRBJ1-2; D remains unclear. The CDR3 totals 16 residues. Germline V CDR1 and CDR2: SEHNR, FQNEAQ (reference sequence). V was shortened by 5 bases and J by 0 bases, with 16 bases between the two germline ends. The chain's CDR3 is CASSKGGSAANYGYTF. The CDR3 bases are TGTGCCAGCAGCAAAGGAGGGTCGGCCGCTAACTATGGCTACACCTTC.

This rearrangement joins TRBV4-2 to TRBJ2-5; 8 bases fit TRBD2. The better agreement between TRBJ2-7 and the DNA end casts doubt on the J call. This CDR3 is 16 amino acids long. From germline, CDR1 is LGHNA and CDR2 YNFKEQ. The CDR3 protein is CASSQEGDLAGYEQYF. In nucleotides, the CDR3 is TGTGCCAGCAGCCAAGAGGGCGATCTAGCGGGTTACGAGCAGTACTTC.

The chain is built from TRBV10-3 and TRBJ2-3; 10 nucleotides match TRBD2. J was trimmed by 5 bases and V by 8 bases; bases with no gene match: 10. The CDR3 extends over 15 amino acids. Looked up from germline, CDR1 is ENHRY and CDR2 is SYGVKD. The CDR3 loop is CAISEREGRGDTQYF. For the CDR3, the DNA is TGTGCCATCTCAGAGCGGGAGGGCCGGGGAGATACGCAGTATTTT.

The chain recombines TRBV5-3 with TRBJ2-1; either TRBD1 or TRBD2 may supply D (8 bases each). TRBV5-3 counts as an open reading frame of uncertain function. V shed 5 bases and J shed 5 bases, with 26 bases lying between them. The CDR3 totals 18 residues. The CDR3 spells CARRFKTGGTRGDNEQFF. The CDR3 coding sequence is TGTGCCAGAAGATTCAAAACAGGGGGGACTAGAGGGGACAATGAGCAGTTCTTC.

In the case of this clonotype: The junction and the germline gene differ at one end; a read error may be behind it. The chain combines TRBV6-5 with TRBJ1-2; TRBD1 matches 9 bases. Germline lookup yields CDR1 MNHEY and CDR2 SVGAGI. The CDR3 totals 16 residues. CDR3 amino acids: CASSLQTGTGYYGYTF. The CDR3 coding sequence is TGTGCCAGCAGTTTGCAGACCGGGACAGGGTACTACGGCTACACCTTC.

V gene TRBV12-3 or TRBV12-4 combines with J gene TRBJ1-1; TRBD1 agrees at 8 bases. This CDR3 spans 16 amino acids. V lost 0 bases, J lost 0 bases, and 3 bases stayed unmatched. The chain's CDR3 is CASSLARTGLNTEAFF. CDR3 DNA: TGTGCCAGCAGTTTAGCGCGGACAGGGTTGAACACTGAAGCTTTCTTT.

This clonotype showed up just a few times. The chain uses TRBV20-1 and TRBJ2-4, with TRBD1 matching 7 bases. The CDR3 spans 13 residues. Germline values: CDR1 DFQATT, CDR2 SNEGSKA (reference sequence). As DNA, the CDR3 is TGCAGCTCTCACAGGGGCCCTATAGGCATTCAGTACTTC. It is translated as CSSHRGPIGIQYF.

V and J are TRBV20-1 and TRBJ2-1; D is possibly TRBD2 (5 bases). V lost 6 bases, J lost 4 bases, and 13 bases lay in between. Germline V gives CDR1 DFQATT, CDR2 SNEGSKA (reference sequence). The CDR3 sequence is 13 residues long. CDR3 sequence (DNA): TGCAGTGCCACCTTGGACTGGTACAATGAGCAGTTCTTC. It encodes CSATLDWYNEQFF.

This chain links TRBV12-3 or TRBV12-4 with TRBJ2-7; D not certain. This CDR3 is 13 amino acids long. The V and J ends lost 4 bases and 4 bases respectively, with 11 bases between them. CDR3 in DNA: TGTGCCAGCAGTTCTGGCAGACAATACGAGCAGTACTTC. It specifies CASSSGRQYEQYF.

In DNA form, the CDR3 reads TGCAGTGCAGCGGATTGGGACTCGGTTTACAATGAGCAGTACTTC. It encodes CSAADWDSVYNEQYF. The gene calls are TRBV20-1 and TRBJ2-7, with D perhaps matching TRBD2 (6 bases). V was shortened by 6 bases and J by 7 bases, with 25 bases between the two germline ends. The V gene's germline CDR1 is DFQATT and CDR2 SNEGSKA (reference sequence). The CDR3 consists of 15 residues.

The genes are TRBV5-1 and TRBJ2-1; no clear D. The assigned J gene may be wrong: the sequence end matches TRBJ2-7 better. Germline V gene lookup returns CDR1 SGHRS and CDR2 YFSETQ. The CDR3 length is 15 residues. DNA for the CDR3: TGCGCCAGCAGCTTCGAAGCCCAAAGCTACAATGAGCAGTACTTC. Its translation: CASSFEAQSYNEQYF.